This T cell receptor (beta chain) was found in a study of shared clonotypes between healthy human individuals. Study overall: Used for every donor were three CD4 naive, three CD4 memory, two CD8 naive and one CD8 memory plate. Study-wide findings and caveats: Estimated richness values were generally larger in naive subsets than in memory subsets.

Trimming at V came to 2 bases and at J to 6 bases, leaving 9 bases not matched to a gene. CDR3 length equals 16 residues. Germline V gene sequence: CDR1 SGHRS, CDR2 YFSETQ. About this clone itself: The antigen remains undetermined.

When replicate PCRs were run on sorted subsets, they used 200 to 250 ng DNA, some 29,000 T cell genomes. Produced via immunoSEQ multiplex PCR; TCRdb's table is partial and in-frame only. The repertoire consists of about 610,000 clones, with 95% to 98% occurring once and the leading ten covering less than 0.065%. This clonotype was obtained from a woman in her twenties or thirties in good health. V and J are TRBV5-1 and TRBJ2-7; 12 bases map to TRBD1. The specimen sequenced was naive CD4+ T cells sorted from blood. The subset was: CD45RA+ positively selected. CDR3 amino acids: CASSLSRDRGLSEQYF. The CDR3, as DNA: TGCGCCAGCAGCTTAAGCCGGGACAGGGGGCTCTCCGAGCAGTACTTC.